A single T cell receptor (beta chain) is shown here with its context. Its antigen remains unidentified. Per-base qualities were not stored, and no clone one base away is much larger. Per the germline V gene, MNHEY is the CDR1 and SVGAGI is the CDR2. For this chain, trimming is 4 bases at the V end and 4 bases at the J end, and the number of junction bases without a gene match is 10. Inclusive of the bounding cysteine and phenylalanine, the CDR3 is 17 residues long. The sequence is cut down to CDR3 DNA, 51 bases in frame from base 1. The donors were some 39 Caucasian individuals from Russia, aged 6 to 90 years, who were systemically healthy. Ten milliliters of peripheral blood were drawn from each donor into EDTA-treated Vacutainer tubes. Ficoll-Paque density-gradient centrifugation was used to isolate PBMCs, with at least 6.5 million per sample. Trizol reagent was used to extract total RNA from PBMCs, with at least 6 micrograms per sample. Naive CD45RAhigh/CD27high T cell percentages were measured by flow cytometry on a PBMC aliquot from every donor.

This specimen belongs to a study of blood T cells in healthy people across ages (dated by TCRdb to between 2014 and 2016). With respect to the entire study: In model experiments, template switching captured about one uniquely barcoded TCR beta cDNA molecule for every two T cells. Using deep sequencing normalized with unique cDNA molecular identifiers, the study measured how TCR beta repertoire diversity changes with age. Donors were grouped into four age groups: young (average 16 years), middle-aged (less than 40), aged (roughly 67) and long-lived (over 80). Donors of different ages were randomly distributed across sequencing lanes to avoid experimental bias. Two additional independent replicas of 1 million unique cDNA reads from the same blood draw were analyzed for two donors (one aged 18 to 30 and one aged 80 or older). Broader findings and caveats from the paper: Donor CMV infection status was unknown, potentially confounding age-related changes in expanded clonotypes. There was a strong correlation between observed TCR beta diversity and the percentage of naive T cells measured by flow cytometry. Observed TCR beta diversity per million T cells fell roughly linearly with age, and a significant reduction was already apparent by age roughly 40. Estimates of total diversity from one million sequenced T cells were regarded as lower bounds and underestimates. Bulk unsorted PBMC profiling prevented conclusive comparison of naive and antigen-experienced compartments. Compared with the aged group, the long-lived group had more naive CD4+ T cells, fewer expanded clones and increased TCR diversity, suggesting age selection.

To prepare the library, 5' RACE was applied. TCRdb lists the instrument as Illumina HiSeq 2500. A second about 7 to 12 cycle PCR used a sample-barcoded 5' primer and a J-beta primer mix. A template-switch 5' adaptor carrying 12 random nucleotides introduced a unique molecular identifier onto each TCR beta cDNA molecule. Each sample yielded at least 3 million CDR3-containing paired-end reads. All of the RNA was converted into first-strand cDNA using the Mint cDNA synthesis kit, with a TRBC-specific oligonucleotide serving as the primer. Following uracil-DNA glycosylase treatment, all cDNA underwent a first 18-cycle PCR with the universal primers M1SS and BC2_uni_R. In the original analysis: Normalization of each sample was performed by random selection of 1 million high-quality reads, each carrying a distinct molecular identifier. Reads with shared molecular identifiers were discarded instead of being binned into consensus sequences. MiTCR, with a Q25 quality threshold and the strictest error-elimination algorithm, was used for CDR3 identification, clonotype clustering and error correction. Lower-bound total TCR beta diversity was estimated with a nonparametric unseen species model using Euler transformation. The public reads were quality trimmed at Q25 with fastp and then assembled into clones with MiXCR by TCRdb, keeping productive beta chains. Identical CDR3 proteins give one entry, which carries the most common genes and DNA. TCRdb, not the authors, supplied the V and J calls. This sample lists about 670,000 distinct CDR3 sequences; over 40% were detected once. The ten largest clones represent roughly 12% of the sample.

The sequenced sample was blood. This TCR derives from a woman of 80 years or more in good health. The sequence links TRBV6-5 to TRBJ1-1; the junction holds 12 bases that match TRBD1. The CDR3 region has the sequence CASSSRGQGAGATEAFF. The DNA reads as follows: TGTGCCAGCAGTTCCCGGGGACAGGGGGCTGGGGCCACTGAAGCTTTCTTT.